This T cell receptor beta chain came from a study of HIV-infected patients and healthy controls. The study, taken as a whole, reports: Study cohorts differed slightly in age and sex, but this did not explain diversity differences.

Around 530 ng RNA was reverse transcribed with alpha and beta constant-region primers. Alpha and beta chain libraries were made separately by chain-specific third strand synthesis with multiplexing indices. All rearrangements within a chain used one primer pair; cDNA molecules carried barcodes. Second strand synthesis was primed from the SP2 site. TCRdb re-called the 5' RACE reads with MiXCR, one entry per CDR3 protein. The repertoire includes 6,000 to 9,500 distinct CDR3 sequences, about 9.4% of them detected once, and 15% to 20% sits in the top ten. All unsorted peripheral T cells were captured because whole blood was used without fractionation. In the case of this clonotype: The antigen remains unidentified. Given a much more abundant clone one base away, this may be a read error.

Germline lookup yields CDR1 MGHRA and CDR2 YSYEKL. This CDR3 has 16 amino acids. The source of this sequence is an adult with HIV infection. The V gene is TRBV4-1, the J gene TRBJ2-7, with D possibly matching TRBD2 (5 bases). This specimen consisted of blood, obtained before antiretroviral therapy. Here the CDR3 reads CASSLLTVASAGEQCF. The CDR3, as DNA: TGCGCCAGCAGCCTTTTAACCGTAGCCTCCGCTGGGGAGCAGTGCTTC.